The TCR beta chain described here comes from a study of Graves' ophthalmopathy and Graves' hyperthyroidism. Researchers took RNA transcripts and amplified TCR beta CDR3 regions from them. HTBI-primed first-round RT-PCR preceded second-round multiplex PCR. Each CDR3 protein is one row after TCRdb ran MiXCR on the multiplex PCR reads. The profile covers under 200,000 distinct CDR3 sequences, with 30% to 45% appearing a single time and around 5.8% taken by the ten largest. Other autoimmune diseases, uncontrolled infections, pregnancy or lactation ruled patients out of participation. The junction had 5 bases not matched to a gene; V was cut back by 1 base and J by 2 bases. Germline V gives CDR1 SGHVS, CDR2 FNYEAQ. The CDR3 is 16 residues long. The sample holds many counts of this clonotype.

The chain uses TRBV7-6 and TRBJ1-1; the match to TRBD1 covers 9 bases. This sequence originates from a woman in her thirties or forties with Graves' ophthalmopathy. Sequencing was done on a sample of peripheral blood. The CDR3 reads CASSLEGTGSNTEAFF. CDR3 DNA sequence: TGTGCCAGCAGCTTAGAGGGGACAGGGTCAAACACTGAAGCTTTCTTT.